This T cell receptor (beta chain) was recorded in a study of OX40 agonist ivuxolimab in advanced cancers. The protocol was immunoSEQ multiplex PCR, while the TCRdb copy is restricted to in-frame clones and leaves out a portion. The table records about 66,000 clones, roughly 86% of them present only once. The CDR3 has 15 amino acids. CDR1 and CDR2 (germline): LNHDA, SQIVND (reference sequence). The ends lost 7 bases at V and 4 bases at J; junction bases unmatched: 7. This sequence was found in an adult with an advanced solid tumor such as melanoma, head and neck, liver or kidney cancer. This chain links TRBV19 with TRBJ2-5; 12 bases fit TRBD2. Sequencing used CD4+ or CD8+ T cells sorted from blood, obtained in a trial of the OX40 agonist ivuxolimab. The CDR3 loop is CASNPSGGARETQYF. CDR3 in DNA: TGTGCCAGTAACCCTAGCGGGGGGGCCCGAGAGACCCAGTACTTC.